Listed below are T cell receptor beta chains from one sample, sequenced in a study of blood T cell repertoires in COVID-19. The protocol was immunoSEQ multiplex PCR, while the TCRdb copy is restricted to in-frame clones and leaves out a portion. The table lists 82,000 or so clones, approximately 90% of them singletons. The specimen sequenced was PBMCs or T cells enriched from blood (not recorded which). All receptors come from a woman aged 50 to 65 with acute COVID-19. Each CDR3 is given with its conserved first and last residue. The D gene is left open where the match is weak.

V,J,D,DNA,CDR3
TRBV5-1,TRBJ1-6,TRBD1,TGCGCCAGCAGCTTACAAACAGGGGGGAATTCACCCCTCCACTTT,CASSLQTGGNSPLHF
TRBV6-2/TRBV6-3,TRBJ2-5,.,TGTGCCAGCAGTTACTCGATAGCGGCTCAGACCCAGTACTTC,CASSYSIAAQTQYF
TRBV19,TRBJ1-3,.,TGTGCCAGTATGAGTGGCTCTGGAAACACCATATATTTT,CASMSGSGNTIYF
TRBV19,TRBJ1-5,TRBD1,TGTGCCAGTAGAAAGTGGACAGGGGAGGATCAGCCCCAGCATTTT,CASRKWTGEDQPQHF
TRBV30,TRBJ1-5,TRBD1,TGTGCCTGGAGCCCGGGACAGTATAGCAATCAGCCCCAGCATTTT,CAWSPGQYSNQPQHF
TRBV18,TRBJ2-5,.,TGTGCCAGCTCACTATTCGACCAAGAGACCCAGTACTTC,CASSLFDQETQYF
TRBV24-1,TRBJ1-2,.,TGTGCCACCAGTGATTTGAACAGTAACTATGGCTACACCTTC,CATSDLNSNYGYTF
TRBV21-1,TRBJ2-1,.,TGTGCCAGCAGCCCCCGTTCTAGTTTTTTTGGTGAGCAGTTCTTC,CASSPRSSFFGEQFF
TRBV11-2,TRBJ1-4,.,TGTGCCAGCAGCTTTAGCCTACAGGCAACTAATGAAAAACTGTTTTTT,CASSFSLQATNEKLFF
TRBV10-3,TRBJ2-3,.,TGTGCCATCAGTGAAACGAAGGGGGATACGCAGTATTTT,CAISETKGDTQYF
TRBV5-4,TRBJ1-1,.,TGTGCCAGCAGCCCCGAGATAGGGGATACTGAAGCTTTCTTT,CASSPEIGDTEAFF
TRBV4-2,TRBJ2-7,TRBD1,TGTGCCAGCAGCCAAGCGGGGACAGTTCCGTCCTACGAGCAGTACTTC,CASSQAGTVPSYEQYF
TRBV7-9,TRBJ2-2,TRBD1,TGTGCCAGCAGCTGGCGGGGACAGGGGCGCACCGGGGAGCTGTTTTTT,CASSWRGQGRTGELFF